This T cell receptor (beta chain) was documented in a study of blood T cell repertoires in COVID-19. Using immunoSEQ multiplex PCR, the repertoire was profiled, and TCRdb retains in-frame clones only, with some absent. The sample lists over 95,000 clones, around 89% seen once, with approximately 20% in the top ten. The CDR3 extends over 16 amino acids. Germline V gene data show CDR1 as SEHNR and CDR2 as FQNEAQ (reference sequence). Germline trimming cut 5 bases from V and 2 bases from J; bases unmatched to any gene: 6. This receptor was taken from a human donor with acute or convalescent COVID-19. The donor label of this sample is uncertain. Specimen: peripheral blood. The rearrangement links TRBV7-9 to TRBJ2-3; 11 bases fit TRBD2. The CDR3 DNA reads as TGTGCCAGCAGCACCCTTAGCGGGGGGGTCACAGATACGCAGTATTTT. Protein: CASSTLSGGVTDTQYF.